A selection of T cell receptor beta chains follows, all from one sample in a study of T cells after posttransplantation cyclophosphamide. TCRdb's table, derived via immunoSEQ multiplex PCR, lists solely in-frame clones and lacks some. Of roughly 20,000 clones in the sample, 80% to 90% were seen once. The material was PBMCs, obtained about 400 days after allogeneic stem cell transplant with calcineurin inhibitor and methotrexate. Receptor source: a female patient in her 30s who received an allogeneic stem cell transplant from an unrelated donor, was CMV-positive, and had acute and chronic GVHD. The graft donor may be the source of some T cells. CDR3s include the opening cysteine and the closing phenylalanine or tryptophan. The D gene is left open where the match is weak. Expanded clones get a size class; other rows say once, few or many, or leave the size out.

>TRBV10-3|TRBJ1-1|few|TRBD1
CAISEGDRGKTEAFF
TGTGCCATCAGTGAAGGGGACAGGGGGAAAACTGAAGCTTTCTTT
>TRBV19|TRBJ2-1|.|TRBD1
CASRGTGFAGSSYNEQFF
TGTGCCAGTAGAGGGACAGGCTTTGCGGGGAGCTCCTACAATGAGCAGTTCTTC
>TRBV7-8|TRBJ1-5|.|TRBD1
CASTNDRGQPQHF
TGTGCCAGCACCAACGACAGGGGTCAGCCCCAGCATTTT
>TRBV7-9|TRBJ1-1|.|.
CASSLGTPSGGGKNTEAFF
TGTGCCAGCAGCTTAGGAACACCTTCTGGTGGAGGGAAGAATACTGAAGCTTTCTTT
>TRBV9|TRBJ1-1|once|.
CASSVQGSNTEAFF
TGTGCCAGCAGCGTTCAGGGGTCGAACACTGAAGCTTTCTTT
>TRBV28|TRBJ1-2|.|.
CASTRSSYGYTF
TGTGCCAGCACGAGGTCGAGCTATGGCTACACCTTC
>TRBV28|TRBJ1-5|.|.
CASRVRGNQPQHF
TGTGCCAGCAGAGTCCGAGGGAATCAGCCCCAGCATTTT
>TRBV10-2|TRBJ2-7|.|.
CASSEPLYEQYF
TGCGCCAGCAGTGAGCCTCTCTACGAGCAGTACTTC
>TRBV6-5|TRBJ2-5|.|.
CASSYSTGYQETQYF
TGTGCCAGCAGTTACTCGACGGGGTACCAAGAGACCCAGTACTTC
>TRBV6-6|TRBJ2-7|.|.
CASSLSGVHEQYF
TGTGCCAGCAGCCTCTCTGGAGTCCACGAGCAGTACTTC